These T cell receptor beta chains were read from a single sample in a study of T cell changes during pregnancy in multiple sclerosis. The table came from immunoSEQ multiplex PCR; TCRdb's copy has only in-frame clones and leaves some out. The sample has tens of thousands of clones; less than 95% are singletons. Sequencing used peripheral blood, obtained in the second trimester of pregnancy. All receptors derive from a female donor with multiple sclerosis, enrolled in a pregnancy study. CDR3s leave out the opening cysteine and the closing phenylalanine or tryptophan.

V gene	J gene	CDR3 protein
TRBV2	TRBJ1-2	ASSWSVNYGYT
TRBV5-1	TRBJ2-7	ASSLAGFYEQY
TRBV7-3	TRBJ2-5	ASGRGGAQETQY
TRBV6-4	TRBJ2-1	ASSDGRGLYEQF
TRBV5-1	TRBJ2-2	ASSLEWTGGTGELF
TRBV6-6	TRBJ2-2	ASSGTGTGELF
TRBV19	TRBJ1-6	ASSIRQGNYNSPLH
TRBV21-1	TRBJ1-2	ASSKVGHLSLYGYT
TRBV12-5	TRBJ1-2	ASGLVMGTGRDGYT
TRBV6-5	TRBJ2-5	ASSYNRGLETQY
TRBV6-6	TRBJ1-2	ASSAGGRASYT
TRBV2	TRBJ2-3	ASSDGRGGTDTQY
TRBV19	TRBJ1-1	ASNQQGRTEAF
TRBV19	TRBJ1-2	ASSLKPPDGASFYGYT
TRBV11-2	TRBJ2-5	ASSLDRGSRETQY
TRBV19	TRBJ2-1	ASSIESGSGNEQF
TRBV7-3	TRBJ1-2	ASSTTGAAYGYT
TRBV7-6	TRBJ2-3	ASSPRKLTDTQY
TRBV19	TRBJ2-7	ASSERVRSEGEQY
TRBV6-6	TRBJ2-7	ASSLAGGYEQY
TRBV4-3	TRBJ2-1	ASSQEGLAGDSYNEQF
TRBV19	TRBJ1-1	ASSIQGASTEAF
TRBV25-1	TRBJ2-3	ASSERDTQY
TRBV7-2	TRBJ2-2	ASSLVGYTGELF
TRBV18	TRBJ1-2	ASSNTQGPNYGYT
TRBV4-3	TRBJ1-1	ASSQEIQGKLITEAF
TRBV5-4	TRBJ1-4	ASSAKDRENEKLF
TRBV19	TRBJ2-7	ASSNGLAGGNYEQY
TRBV6-5	TRBJ1-2	ASSYSPQVGGYT
TRBV15	TRBJ1-1	ATRRGAMNTEAF
TRBV9	TRBJ2-3	ASSYSGGGTDTQY
TRBV18	TRBJ2-4	ASSPPFQVAKNIQY
TRBV19	TRBJ1-2	ASSIEGYGYT
TRBV6-1	TRBJ1-2	ASTRLRVDHYGYT
TRBV5-1	TRBJ1-2	ASSSRQDGYT
TRBV30	TRBJ1-2	AWDPRGGGYGYT
TRBV13	TRBJ1-2	ASSGQGLGYT
TRBV27	TRBJ1-6	ASSFRRDRLKLTLH
TRBV5-1	TRBJ1-4	ASSLMWGQGALERGTNEKLF
TRBV19	TRBJ1-2	ASAPRTVTNYGYT
TRBV7-3	TRBJ2-1	ASSYPGQGFNEQF
TRBV18	TRBJ2-1	ASSYDSPRRNEQF
TRBV6-6	TRBJ1-2	ASSRSNYGYT
TRBV6-1	TRBJ2-3	ASTESGSTDTQY
TRBV30	TRBJ1-5	AWSPQGNQPQH
TRBV11-1	TRBJ2-7	ASSPRAGNSYEQY
TRBV12-5	TRBJ2-3	ASGTGGTFSDTQY
TRBV19	TRBJ2-5	ASRRGLAYETQY
TRBV4-2	TRBJ1-6	ASSQAGVGFSPLH
TRBV9	TRBJ2-1	ASSVGVTRNYNEQF
TRBV6-5	TRBJ2-5	ASSYRPQGKAQY
TRBV18	TRBJ2-7	ASSPGQEVYEQY
TRBV19	TRBJ1-1	ASSMLPTGMNTEAF